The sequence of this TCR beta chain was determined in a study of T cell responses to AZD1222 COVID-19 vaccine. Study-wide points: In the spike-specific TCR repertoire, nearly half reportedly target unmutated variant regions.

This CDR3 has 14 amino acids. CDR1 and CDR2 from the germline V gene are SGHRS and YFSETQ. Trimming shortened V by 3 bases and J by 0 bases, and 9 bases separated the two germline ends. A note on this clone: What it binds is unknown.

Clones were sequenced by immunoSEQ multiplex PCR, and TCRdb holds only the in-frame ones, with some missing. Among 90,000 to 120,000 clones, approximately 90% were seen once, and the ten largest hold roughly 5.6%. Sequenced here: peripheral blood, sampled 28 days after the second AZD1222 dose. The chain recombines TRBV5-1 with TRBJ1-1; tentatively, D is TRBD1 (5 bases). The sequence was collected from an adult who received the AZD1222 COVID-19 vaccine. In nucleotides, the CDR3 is TGCGCCAGCAGCTCAGACAGATTGAACACTGAAGCTTTCTTT. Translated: CASSSDRLNTEAFF.